These 25 T cell receptor beta chains were all obtained from the same sample, sequenced in a study of shared clonotypes between healthy human individuals. Using immunoSEQ multiplex PCR, the repertoire was profiled, and TCRdb retains in-frame clones only, with some absent. This sample has roughly 640,000 clones; approximately 79% occur once, and the top ten carry about 1.7%. The material sequenced was memory CD4+ T cells sorted from blood. This sample's subset: CD45RA-negative fraction. All receptors come from a woman aged 25-40 years in good health.

The chain recombines TRBV5-4 with TRBJ1-3, with no clear D. This CDR3 spans 16 amino acids. Germline CDR1 and CDR2: SGHNT and YYREEE (reference sequence). V gave up 0 bases and J gave up 2 bases, with 12 bases separating them. CDR3 nucleotides: TGTGCCAGCAGCTTGGAACCGTTTAAACCTGGAAACACCATATATTTT. Protein sequence: CASSLEPFKPGNTIYF. Variable domain in full (rest from reference TRBV5-4 and TRBJ1-3): ETGVTQSPTHLIKTRGQQVTLRCSSQSGHNTVSWYQQALGQGPQFIFQYYREEENGRGNFPPRFSGLQFPNYSSELNVNALELDDSALYLCASSLEPFKPGNTIYFGEGSWLTVV.

This rearrangement joins TRBV6-6 to TRBJ2-3, with unresolved D. V lost 5 bases, J lost 2 bases, and 8 bases lay in between. The CDR3 covers 13 residues. Germline assignment: CDR1 MNHNY and CDR2 SVGAGI (reference sequence). This CDR3 reads CASSTHITDTQYF. The CDR3 coding sequence is TGTGCCAGCAGTACACACATCACAGATACGCAGTATTTT.

The chain links TRBV5-5 to TRBJ2-7; maybe TRBD1 (5 bases). Germline V gives CDR1 SGHKS, CDR2 YYEKEE (reference sequence). CDR3 size: 17 residues. V was shortened by 2 bases and J by 4 bases, with 22 bases between the two germline ends. CDR3: CASSLTDSLGNPYEQYF. Here the CDR3 DNA reads TGTGCCAGCAGCTTAACCGACAGTCTGGGGAACCCATACGAGCAGTACTTC.

The chain carries TRBV9 and TRBJ2-7; the match to TRBD1 covers 8 bases. The ends lost 3 bases at V and 1 base at J; junction bases unmatched: 6. Germline V gives CDR1 SGDLS, CDR2 YYNGEE. The CDR3 runs 15 residues. Written as DNA, the CDR3 is TGTGCCAGCAGCGAGAGGACAGGGACTTCCTACGAGCAGTACTTC. This sequence encodes CASSERTGTSYEQYF.

This clone has only one observation. This chain links TRBV28 with TRBJ2-1; TRBD2 matches at 7 bases. The CDR3 runs to 15 residues. The germline gives CDR1 MDHEN, CDR2 SYDVKM. The trim removed 5 bases at V and 3 bases at J, leaving 7 bases unmatched. CDR3 nucleotides: TGTGCCAGCAGTCCGAGAGTAGCGGGCTACAATGAGCAGTTCTTC. Amino acids: CASSPRVAGYNEQFF.

This clone has a handful of counts. V gene TRBV30 combines with J gene TRBJ2-2; 13 positions agree with TRBD2. Germline V gives CDR1 GTSNPN, CDR2 SVGIG (reference sequence). Trimming cost V 3 bases and J 9 bases; bases outside gene matches: 7. CDR3 length equals 15 residues. The chain's CDR3 is CAWRTGLAGVRELFF. The CDR3 bases are TGTGCCTGGAGAACAGGACTAGCGGGAGTTCGGGAGCTGTTTTTT.

The V call is TRBV18, the J call TRBJ2-5; no clear D gene. V shed 4 bases and J shed 1 base, with 7 bases lying between them. This CDR3 region has 13 residues. CDR1 and CDR2 (germline): KGHSH, LQKENI. The CDR3, as DNA: TGTGCCAGCTCACTCAATCTCCAAGAGACCCAGTACTTC. Its translation: CASSLNLQETQYF.

The chain has TRBV7-2 and TRBJ2-1; 13 bases map to TRBD2. The CDR3 totals 16 residues. CDR1 is SGHTA and CDR2 is FQGNSA in the germline V gene. With V trimmed by 5 bases and J by 5 bases, 6 bases remained unmatched. This chain's CDR3 is CASSLSGTSGDNEQFF. The CDR3 DNA reads as TGTGCCAGCAGCCTCTCCGGGACTAGCGGGGACAATGAGCAGTTCTTC.

The chain employs TRBV5-1 and TRBJ2-7, with 8 bases that match TRBD1. The CDR3 runs to 16 residues. J lost 1 base, V lost 0 bases, and 6 bases had no gene match. Germline CDR1 and CDR2: SGHRS and YFSETQ. Written as DNA, the CDR3 is TGCGCCAGCAGCTTGGGGGGAACAGGGGGTTCCTACGAGCAGTACTTC. Translation: CASSLGGTGGSYEQYF.

The chain employs TRBV10-1 and TRBJ2-3; possible D gene TRBD1, 5 bases. This CDR3 contains 13 residues. Trimming took off 3 bases at V and 5 bases at J, with 9 bases between the two ends. The germline V gene has CDR1 WNHNN and CDR2 SYGVQD (reference sequence). For the CDR3, the DNA is TGCGCCAGCAGTGATAGGGGTCTAGATACGCAGTATTTT. Translation: CASSDRGLDTQYF.

In nucleotides, the CDR3 is TGTGCCAGCAGCTTTACCCTATTAAGCTCTGGAAACACCATATATTTT. It codes for CASSFTLLSSGNTIYF. The chain uses TRBV7-2 and TRBJ1-3; the D is unclear. The V and J ends lost 3 bases and 0 bases respectively, with 12 bases between them. The CDR3 length is 16 residues. CDR1 SGHTA and CDR2 FQGNSA come from the germline V gene.

The table lists this clone with many counts. The chain couples TRBV19 to TRBJ2-2; a weak D match, TRBD2 (5 bases). V shed 7 bases and J shed 6 bases, with 15 bases lying between them. The CDR3 totals 14 residues. Per germline, CDR1 LNHDA and CDR2 SQIVND (reference sequence). The CDR3 DNA sequence: TGTGCCAGTACCGGGGTAGGATACTCCGGGGAGCTGTTTTTT. Translating gives CASTGVGYSGELFF.

On this clone: This same CDR3 is encoded by further DNA sequences in the sample. The chain couples TRBV12-5 to TRBJ2-3; 7 nucleotides align to TRBD2. Trimming at V came to 1 base and at J to 4 bases, leaving 5 bases not matched to a gene. Germline V CDR1 and CDR2: LGHNT, FRNRAP. The CDR3 totals 15 residues. Here the CDR3 reads CASGLGGRAADTQYF. DNA of the CDR3: TGTGCTAGTGGTTTGGGTGGGAGGGCCGCAGATACGCAGTATTTT.

This clone has just one count. The rearrangement links TRBV7-9 to TRBJ2-1; weak D call: TRBD2 (5 bases). Germline values: CDR1 SEHNR, CDR2 FQNEAQ (reference sequence). There are 18 residues in the CDR3. Trimming took off 5 bases at V and 2 bases at J, with 22 bases between the two ends. This CDR3 reads CASSPKISLASPYNEQFF. Here the CDR3 DNA reads TGTGCCAGCAGCCCGAAAATCAGCTTAGCGTCCCCCTACAATGAGCAGTTCTTC.

The rearrangement links TRBV5-6 to TRBJ2-7; 9 nucleotides line up with TRBD2. The V and J ends lost 4 bases and 2 bases, in that order; junction bases with no gene match: 7. CDR1 is SGHDT, CDR2 YYEEEE, per germline. The CDR3 loop spans 15 amino acids. CDR3 bases: TGTGCCAGCAGCCACGGGCCTAGCGGGACCTACGAGCAGTACTTC. Protein product: CASSHGPSGTYEQYF.

This chain connects TRBV9 to TRBJ2-1; D is possibly TRBD1 (6 bases). From germline, CDR1 is SGDLS and CDR2 YYNGEE. This CDR3 has 15 residues. V lost 0 bases and J 8 bases, leaving 15 bases between the germline ends. The CDR3 is CASSVGLEGVHEQFF. The CDR3 region has the DNA TGTGCCAGCAGCGTAGGGCTCGAGGGGGTCCATGAGCAGTTCTTC.

V is TRBV6-5 and J is TRBJ2-7, with a possible D match to TRBD2 (6 bases). CDR1 and CDR2 from the germline V gene are MNHEY and SVGAGI. The CDR3 sequence is 15 residues long. V was pared by 2 bases and J by 0 bases, with 11 bases between. For the CDR3, the DNA is TGTGCCAGCAGTTACGAGGCGGGGAGCTCCTACGAGCAGTACTTC. It specifies CASSYEAGSSYEQYF.

This chain uses TRBV27 with TRBJ2-7; maybe TRBD1 (6 bases). Germline CDR1 MNHEY, CDR2 SMNVEV (reference sequence). The CDR3 runs 14 residues. V gave up 5 bases and J gave up 1 base, with 12 bases separating them. The CDR3 reads CASSPAGVSYEQYF. CDR3 bases: TGTGCCAGCAGTCCCGCAGGGGTTTCCTACGAGCAGTACTTC.

This clone has just a few counts. The chain links TRBV6-4 to TRBJ2-5, with D maybe TRBD2 (6 bases). Germline V gene sequence: CDR1 MRHNA, CDR2 SNTAGT. The CDR3 covers 14 residues. The germline V and J ends were trimmed by 7 bases and 4 bases, with 16 bases remaining between them. This CDR3 reads CASTPWREIETQYF. CDR3 sequence (DNA): TGTGCCAGCACCCCCTGGCGGGAAATAGAGACCCAGTACTTC.

The chain employs TRBV7-2 and TRBJ2-1; 8 nucleotides agree with TRBD2. Germline trimming cut 5 bases from V and 4 bases from J; bases unmatched to any gene: 7. The CDR3 consists of 15 residues. From germline, CDR1 is SGHTA and CDR2 FQGNSA. The CDR3: CASSPGLDEYNEQFF. Written as DNA, the CDR3 is TGTGCCAGCAGCCCGGGACTAGATGAGTACAATGAGCAGTTCTTC.

V is TRBV9 and J is TRBJ2-3, with TRBD1 matching over 7 bases. The CDR3 sequence is 15 residues long. The germline V gene has CDR1 SGDLS and CDR2 YYNGEE. Trimming took 4 bases from V and 7 from J; bases not matched to a gene: 12. The CDR3 reads CASSSTGTAPNTQYF. For the CDR3, the DNA is TGTGCCAGCAGCTCTACCGGGACAGCCCCTAATACGCAGTATTTT.

This chain links TRBV25-1 with TRBJ2-1, with 9 bases fitting TRBD1. Trimming at V came to 9 bases and at J to 5 bases, leaving 8 bases not matched to a gene. The CDR3 totals 14 residues. Germline assignment: CDR1 MGHDK and CDR2 SYGVNS. The CDR3 DNA sequence: TGTGCCAGTTCTACAGGGGGCGCAAACAATGAGCAGTTCTTC. This encodes CASSTGGANNEQFF.

The chain uses TRBV15 and TRBJ2-7, with 9 bases matching TRBD2. Germline trimming cut 4 bases from V and 3 bases from J; bases unmatched to any gene: 4. This CDR3 is 14 amino acids long. Germline V gene sequence: CDR1 LNHNV, CDR2 YYDKDF (reference sequence). For the CDR3, the DNA is TGTGCCACCAGCACGCTAGCGGGGAACTACGAGCAGTACTTC. Amino acids: CATSTLAGNYEQYF. The variable domain in full, completed from reference TRBV15 and TRBJ2-7, reads DAMVIQNPRYQVTQFGKPVTLSCSQTLNHNVMYWYQQKSSQAPKLLFHYYDKDFNNEADTPDNFQSRRPNTSFCFLDIRSPGLGDTAMYLCATSTLAGNYEQYFGPGTRLTVT.

The chain employs TRBV10-2 and TRBJ2-5; 11 bases are shared with TRBD1. Germline V gene data show CDR1 as WSHSY and CDR2 as SAAADI. CDR3 size: 15 residues. J was trimmed by 5 bases and V by 6 bases; bases with no gene match: 8. CDR3 amino acids: CASSRGTGGWETQYF. In DNA, the CDR3 is TGCGCCAGCAGCCGAGGGACAGGGGGTTGGGAGACCCAGTACTTC.

The gene calls are TRBV28 and TRBJ2-7; 9 bases map to TRBD1. The V and J ends lost 6 bases and 5 bases, in that order; junction bases with no gene match: 11. Germline loops: CDR1 MDHEN, CDR2 SYDVKM. CDR3 length: 15 residues. CDR3 protein: CASRTAGTGHDEQYF. CDR3 DNA sequence: TGTGCCAGCAGAACTGCCGGGACAGGGCACGACGAGCAGTACTTC.